This T cell receptor (beta chain) was obtained from a study of preoperative IRX-2 immunotherapy in early breast cancer. Germline V gene sequence: CDR1 MDHEN, CDR2 SYDVKM. The V segment lost 8 bases and the J segment 9 bases; nucleotides outside the gene matches: 18. This CDR3 region has 15 residues. TCRdb's copy holds only in-frame clones and misses some; the assay was immunoSEQ multiplex PCR. Found here are 2,000 to 2,500 clones, about 64% of them singletons; the top ten hold 10%. Stated treatment: preoperative locoregional IRX-2 cytokine immunotherapy. Preoperative locoregional IRX-2 cytokine immunotherapy was tested in the phase Ib source study.

This clonotype was sampled from a human donor with breast cancer. Sequencing used tumor tissue, obtained before IRX-2 immunotherapy. V gene TRBV28 combines with J gene TRBJ1-2; 7 nucleotides agree with TRBD1. The CDR3 DNA follows: TGTGCCAGCCGAGTTTCCGGGACAGCGTCCATGAGCTACACCTTC. This translates into CASRVSGTASMSYTF.